This passage covers 29 T cell receptor beta chains from one sample sequenced in a study of shared clonotypes between healthy human individuals. CD45RO-negative cells were positively selected for CCR7, leaving out terminally differentiated effector memory CD45RA+ cells. Produced via immunoSEQ multiplex PCR; TCRdb's table is partial and in-frame only. The data hold around 1.9 million clones, with 85% to 95% observed a single time. The sample consisted of naive CD8+ T cells from PBMCs. All receptors come from a young man in good health. Some clones in this sample may be carry-over from other donors' samples.

This clone came up once. The same CDR3 arises from other DNA sequences in this sample as well. The gene calls are TRBV29-1 and TRBJ2-3; D call uncertain. Per germline, CDR1 SQVTM and CDR2 ANQGSEA. V gave up 5 bases and J gave up 2 bases, with 8 bases separating them. This CDR3 is built from 12 residues. The CDR3 sequence: CSVLGSTDTQYF. Here the CDR3 DNA reads TGCAGCGTTCTCGGGTCCACAGATACGCAGTATTTT.

In its sample, this clone was seen once. The rearrangement links TRBV6-5 to TRBJ2-5, with a possible D match to TRBD2 (5 bases). Germline-derived CDR1 and CDR2 are MNHEY and SVGAGI. Trimming took off 3 bases at V and 4 bases at J, with 12 bases between the two ends. The CDR3 loop spans 14 amino acids. This CDR3 is CASSYRVGRETQYF. Here the CDR3 DNA reads TGTGCCAGCAGTTATCGTGTAGGGAGAGAGACCCAGTACTTC.

The chain employs TRBV19 and TRBJ1-1, with D tentatively TRBD1 (5 bases). Germline-derived CDR1 and CDR2 are LNHDA and SQIVND (reference sequence). Trimming removed 8 bases from V and 0 bases from J, with 19 bases in between. CDR3 length: 16 amino acids. The CDR3 coding sequence is TGTGCCAGTCGTGCCCGCGGGGCAGAGATGAACACTGAAGCTTTCTTT. Translation: CASRARGAEMNTEAFF.

J is TRBJ2-7 and V is TRBV6-4; 10 bases agree with TRBD2. Trimming removed 0 bases from V and 0 bases from J; junction bases left unmatched: 5. The CDR3 runs 17 residues. The germline V gene encodes CDR1 MRHNA and CDR2 SNTAGT. Here the CDR3 reads CASSDSLAGNSSYEQYF. The DNA for the CDR3 is TGTGCCAGCAGTGACTCACTAGCGGGGAACTCCTCCTACGAGCAGTACTTC.

The genes are TRBV7-3 and TRBJ2-5; D is unresolved. This CDR3 is built from 16 residues. The germline V gene has CDR1 SGHTA and CDR2 FQGTGA. V was shortened by 7 bases and J by 1 base, with 19 bases between the two germline ends. CDR3 bases: TGTGCCAGCAACAAACCAACCGGGCGGTGCCAAGAGACCCAGTACTTC. Translation gives CASNKPTGRCQETQYF. The full variable domain, with the rest looked up from reference TRBV7-3 and TRBJ2-5, is GAGVSQTPSNKVTEKGKYVELRCDPISGHTALYWYRQSLGQGPEFLIYFQGTGAADDSGLPNDRFFAVRPEGSVSTLKIQRTERGDSAVYLCASNKPTGRCQETQYFGPGTRLLVL.

The genes are TRBV28 and TRBJ2-7, with 7 bases fitting TRBD1. Germline lookup yields CDR1 MDHEN and CDR2 SYDVKM. The V segment lost 6 bases and the J segment 0 bases; nucleotides outside the gene matches: 5. The length of the CDR3 is 14 residues. The CDR3 loop is CASRYTGDSYEQYF. The CDR3 bases are TGTGCCAGCAGGTACACAGGGGACTCCTACGAGCAGTACTTC.

The chain recombines TRBV7-9 with TRBJ2-5; 11 bases align to TRBD2. Germline V gene sequence: CDR1 SEHNR, CDR2 FQNEAQ (reference sequence). This CDR3 comprises 15 residues. The junction had 6 bases not matched to a gene; V was cut back by 5 bases and J by 4 bases. The CDR3, as DNA: TGTGCCAGCAGCAACCGACTAGCGGGAAGAGAGACCCAGTACTTC. Translating gives CASSNRLAGRETQYF.

Details on this clone: Other nucleotide sequences from this sample produce the same CDR3. The CDR3 DNA is TGTGCCAGCAGTTTACGGGGATACAATGAGCAGTTCTTC. It is translated as CASSLRGYNEQFF. The chain joins TRBV27 to TRBJ2-1; possible D gene TRBD2, 5 bases. Germline-derived CDR1 and CDR2 are MNHEY and SMNVEV (reference sequence). Trimming left V 2 bases short and J 4 bases short, with 6 bases between. The CDR3 runs to 13 residues.

The chain has TRBV6-5 and TRBJ2-3; the D gene could be TRBD1 or TRBD2 (7 bases each). V was shortened by 7 bases and J by 4 bases, with 18 bases between the two germline ends. The CDR3 sequence is 15 residues long. Per germline, CDR1 MNHEY and CDR2 SVGAGI. In DNA, the CDR3 is TGTGCCAGCACCTCTGAACAGGGGAGGGCAGATACGCAGTATTTT. This sequence encodes CASTSEQGRADTQYF.

The sample holds a few counts of this clone. This chain joins TRBV19 and TRBJ1-1, with 7 bases fitting TRBD1. Germline V lookup: CDR1 LNHDA, CDR2 SQIVND (reference sequence). This CDR3 has 16 residues. V lost 6 bases and J lost 4; bases outside the gene matches: 14. This CDR3 reads CASRTGLRFPSTEAFF. The DNA of the CDR3 is TGTGCCAGTAGGACAGGGTTACGATTCCCGAGCACTGAAGCTTTCTTT.

J is TRBJ2-1 and V is TRBV27; D is unresolved. The CDR3 is made up of 15 amino acids. Germline CDR1 reads MNHEY; CDR2 reads SMNVEV (reference sequence). V was pared by 3 bases and J by 5 bases, with 14 bases between. This chain's CDR3 is CASSFSPDGNNEQFF. The CDR3 DNA reads TGTGCCAGCAGTTTTTCACCGGACGGAAACAATGAGCAGTTCTTC.

This clone was recorded only once. J is TRBJ2-7 and V is TRBV30, with D possibly matching TRBD2 (6 bases). Per the germline V gene, CDR1 is GTSNPN and CDR2 is SVGIG (reference sequence). This CDR3 is built from 17 residues. With 1 base removed from V and 0 bases from J, the gap between germline ends came to 19 bases. The CDR3 nucleotides read TGTGCCTGGAGTGGCCCCGCGTCGGGACTCTTCTCCTACGAGCAGTACTTC. It specifies CAWSGPASGLFSYEQYF.

DNA for the CDR3: TGCGCCAGCAGCCAAGACGCCCATACGCAGTATTTT. Translation: CASSQDAHTQYF. V usage is TRBV4-1 and J usage is TRBJ2-3; D is ambiguous. CDR3 length: 12 residues. Germline V CDR1 and CDR2: MGHRA, YSYEKL. Trimming pared 0 bases from V and 7 bases from J, leaving 5 bases between.

This chain uses TRBV9 with TRBJ1-4; D gene unclear. The CDR3 contains 15 residues. Trimming pared 0 bases from V and 8 bases from J, leaving 14 bases between. The V gene's germline CDR1 is SGDLS and CDR2 YYNGEE. CDR3 residues: CASSVGVRGGEKLFF. In nucleotides, the CDR3 is TGTGCCAGCAGCGTAGGGGTGCGGGGTGGAGAAAAACTGTTTTTT.

Only a few counts were recorded for this clone. This chain uses TRBV29-1 with TRBJ1-1, with 7 bases matching TRBD1. The germline CDR1 and CDR2 sequences are SQVTM and ANQGSEA. The V gene end was trimmed by 7 bases and the J gene end by 0 bases; junction bases not matched to a gene: 11. The CDR3 is 15 amino acids. The CDR3 loop is CSASGDSLMNTEAFF. The CDR3, as DNA: TGCAGCGCCTCGGGGGACAGTCTTATGAACACTGAAGCTTTCTTT.

This chain joins TRBV7-3 and TRBJ2-3; no clear D gene. Trimming stripped 5 bases from V and 2 bases from J, with 11 bases between. Germline-derived CDR1 and CDR2 are SGHTA and FQGTGA. CDR3 length: 14 amino acids. CDR3 DNA sequence: TGTGCCAGCAGCGCCACGAAAAACACAGATACGCAGTATTTT. It translates to CASSATKNTDTQYF. The whole variable domain, filled in from reference TRBV7-3 and TRBJ2-3, reads GAGVSQTPSNKVTEKGKYVELRCDPISGHTALYWYRQSLGQGPEFLIYFQGTGAADDSGLPNDRFFAVRPEGSVSTLKIQRTERGDSAVYLCASSATKNTDTQYFGPGTRLTVL.

This CDR3 is CASSSRLAASYEQYF. The CDR3 nucleotides are TGTGCCAGCAGCTCCCGACTAGCGGCGTCCTACGAGCAGTACTTC. The V call is TRBV28, the J call TRBJ2-7; 9 bases align to TRBD2. The CDR3 consists of 15 residues. The V gene's germline CDR1 is MDHEN and CDR2 SYDVKM. The V gene end was trimmed by 6 bases and the J gene end by 1 base; junction bases not matched to a gene: 7.

The J gene is TRBJ2-3, the V gene TRBV2; 8 nucleotides match TRBD2. J was trimmed by 6 bases and V by 5 bases; bases with no gene match: 10. Germline V CDR1 and CDR2: SNHLY, FYNNEI. The CDR3 is 15 amino acids. The CDR3 is CASSSIAGSTDTQYF. The DNA of the CDR3 is TGTGCCAGCAGTTCGATAGCGGGATCGACTGATACGCAGTATTTT.

This clone appeared a single time. This chain uses TRBV5-1 with TRBJ1-1; D ambiguous. Germline values: CDR1 SGHRS, CDR2 YFSETQ. This CDR3 spans 15 amino acids. Trimming removed 4 bases at V and 2 bases at J, with 15 bases between. For the CDR3, the DNA is TGCGCCAGCAGCCTGGACCTAAGGCCAAACACTGAAGCTTTCTTT. It yields the protein CASSLDLRPNTEAFF. The full variable domain, rest sourced from reference TRBV5-1 and TRBJ1-1, is KAGVTQTPRYLIKTRGQQVTLSCSPISGHRSVSWYQQTPGQGLQFLFEYFSETQRNKGNFPGRFSGRQFSNSRSEMNVSTLELGDSALYLCASSLDLRPNTEAFFGQGTRLTVV.

The gene calls are TRBV5-1 and TRBJ2-1, with 7 positions matching TRBD2. CDR3 length equals 18 residues. CDR1 SGHRS and CDR2 YFSETQ come from the germline V gene. The trim removed 4 bases at V and 0 bases at J, leaving 13 bases unmatched. The CDR3: CASSDRDYPTSSYNEQFF. DNA for the CDR3: TGCGCCAGCAGCGACCGGGACTATCCGACCAGCTCCTACAATGAGCAGTTCTTC. The complete variable domain, with remaining parts taken from reference TRBV5-1 and TRBJ2-1, reads KAGVTQTPRYLIKTRGQQVTLSCSPISGHRSVSWYQQTPGQGLQFLFEYFSETQRNKGNFPGRFSGRQFSNSRSEMNVSTLELGDSALYLCASSDRDYPTSSYNEQFFGPGTRLTVL.

The chain combines TRBV9 with TRBJ2-3; unclear D gene. CDR3 size: 18 residues. The V end was cut by 8 bases, the J end by 2 bases, with 27 bases between. The germline gives CDR1 SGDLS, CDR2 YYNGEE. CDR3 region: CARPFAARPIWDTDTQYF. In DNA, the CDR3 is TGTGCCAGACCCTTTGCAGCTCGCCCCATTTGGGACACAGATACGCAGTATTTT.

The gene calls are TRBV2 and TRBJ2-7; 7 nucleotides match TRBD1. J gave up 2 bases and V 2 bases, and 21 bases lay outside the gene matches. The germline V gene has CDR1 SNHLY and CDR2 FYNNEI. The CDR3 loop spans 20 amino acids. This CDR3 is CASSERSPSGTYQGAYEQYF. CDR3 nucleotides: TGTGCCAGCAGTGAAAGAAGCCCTTCTGGAACCTATCAGGGGGCCTACGAGCAGTACTTC.

DNA for the CDR3: TGTGCCAGCAGTTTAAGTGTCGGGGTCGCCTCCAATGAGCAGTTCTTC. Amino acids: CASSLSVGVASNEQFF. The chain combines TRBV27 with TRBJ2-1; a weak D match, TRBD2 (5 bases). The germline gives CDR1 MNHEY, CDR2 SMNVEV (reference sequence). The CDR3 length is 16 residues. V lost 2 bases, J lost 6 bases, and 17 bases lay in between.

The V call is TRBV4-2, the J call TRBJ1-1; D gene ambiguous. The CDR3 loop spans 13 amino acids. Germline CDR1 reads LGHNA; CDR2 reads YNFKEQ. V lost 0 bases and J lost 3, with 5 bases in between. For the CDR3, the DNA is TGTGCCAGCAGCCAAGATCTGGACACTGAAGCTTTCTTT. Its translation is CASSQDLDTEAFF.

A single count supports this clone. This chain links TRBV28 with TRBJ1-3; no clear D. CDR3 length: 17 amino acids. Germline CDR1 and CDR2: MDHEN and SYDVKM. V dropped 5 bases and J dropped 0 bases, with 17 bases sitting between them. The CDR3 spells CASSLFPGVLSGNTIYF. The CDR3 DNA reads as TGTGCCAGCAGTCTATTCCCAGGAGTCCTCTCTGGAAACACCATATATTTT.

The V call is TRBV27, the J call TRBJ2-5, with TRBD2 matching over 13 bases. The V gene's germline CDR1 is MNHEY and CDR2 SMNVEV (reference sequence). The CDR3 has 17 amino acids. J gave up 1 base and V 5 bases, and 7 bases lay outside the gene matches. In nucleotides, the CDR3 is TGTGCCAGCAGTCCCCTTGGACTAGCGGGAGTCCAAGAGACCCAGTACTTC. This codes for CASSPLGLAGVQETQYF.

This clone was detected only once. The V and J genes are TRBV7-9 and TRBJ1-3; D unclear. Looked up from germline, CDR1 is SEHNR and CDR2 is FQNEAQ (reference sequence). The CDR3 is 14 amino acids. V gave up 5 bases and J gave up 7 bases, with 15 bases separating them. Written as DNA, the CDR3 is TGTGCCAGCAGCCCTCCTCCTAAAGGGAACACCATATATTTT. Translated: CASSPPPKGNTIYF. The variable domain in full, with the rest retrieved from reference TRBV7-9 and TRBJ1-3, is DTGVSQNPRHKITKRGQNVTFRCDPISEHNRLYWYRQTLGQGPEFLTYFQNEAQLEKSRLLSDRFSAERPKGSFSTLEIQRTEQGDSAMYLCASSPPPKGNTIYFGEGSWLTVV.

The chain links TRBV28 to TRBJ1-2, with D hard to call. This CDR3 has 17 amino acids. Germline V CDR1 and CDR2: MDHEN, SYDVKM. Trimming stripped 4 bases from V and 0 bases from J, with 18 bases between. As DNA, the CDR3 is TGTGCCAGCAGTTCCTCATACGAAAGGACGACTAACTATGGCTACACCTTC. Its translation: CASSSSYERTTNYGYTF.

For this clone: Other nucleotide sequences from this sample produce the same CDR3. V gene TRBV7-8 combines with J gene TRBJ2-7; tentatively, D is TRBD1 (6 bases). The CDR3 is 14 amino acids. Germline CDR1 reads SGHVS; CDR2 reads FQNEAQ. V was shortened by 1 base and J by 3 bases, with 10 bases between the two germline ends. CDR3 region: CASSLVGRGYEQYF. CDR3 nucleotide sequence: TGTGCCAGCAGCTTAGTGGGCAGGGGCTACGAGCAGTACTTC.